A selection of T cell receptor beta chains follows, all from one sample in a study of cytomegalovirus exposure and HLA in healthy donors. This table comes from immunoSEQ multiplex PCR, and its TCRdb copy is limited to in-frame clones, with some not included. The data contain roughly 140,000 clones, about four fifths of them singletons. Sequenced material: PBMCs. These receptors were taken from a man aged 35-49 years in good health and CMV-seropositive. The CDR3 runs from the conserved cysteine through the conserved F or W. Fields, in order: CDR3 protein, clone size, V gene. Clone size is shown for a subset of rows, as once, few, many or a class of expanded clone.

CDR3: CAILRDSYEQYF
size: NA
V: TRBV10-3

CDR3: CASSSKTPNTGELFF
size: once
V: TRBV5-1

CDR3: CASSETGSGYTF
size: NA
V: TRBV6-6

CDR3: CASSLPDRADNYGYTF
size: NA
V: TRBV27

CDR3: CASSQVRQVSEQYF
size: NA
V: TRBV4-3

CDR3: CASSPGHKEQPQHF
size: NA
V: TRBV18

CDR3: CASSVGGVRSGANVLTF
size: NA
V: TRBV9

CDR3: CASTFEGRGTEAFF
size: NA
V: TRBV5-1

CDR3: CASSSGGNTEAFF
size: once
V: TRBV7-3

CDR3: CASSLSGYEQYF
size: NA
V: TRBV5-1

CDR3: CASSTSPGSTQYF
size: NA
V: TRBV7-9

CDR3: CASSPQQGLEGYGYTF
size: NA
V: TRBV7-9

CDR3: CASTPPGLAIDEQFF
size: few
V: TRBV19

CDR3: CASSYDTGINSPLHF
size: NA
V: TRBV6-5

CDR3: CASSQVGRGYEQYF
size: NA
V: TRBV4-3

CDR3: CASSPRPGLAGGRQETQYF
size: NA
V: TRBV7-6

CDR3: CAISWEGGYVAEAFF
size: NA
V: TRBV10-3

CDR3: CASSLAGQGNTEAFF
size: NA
V: TRBV5-1

CDR3: CASSRTIDWDWGYTF
size: NA
V: TRBV6-5

CDR3: CASSRQGPLPQRLEQYF
size: NA
V: TRBV27

CDR3: CASSVSSSYEQYF
size: NA
V: TRBV9

CDR3: CASSVGVADSYEQYF
size: NA
V: TRBV9

CDR3: CASSYSIGLVGEQYF
size: few
V: TRBV6-5

CDR3: CASSPYEGGETQYF
size: NA
V: TRBV18

CDR3: CASSFGNSPLHF
size: few
V: TRBV7-9

CDR3: CAISDEAAYGYTF
size: NA
V: TRBV10-3

CDR3: CASSPPARGRGNTEAFF
size: NA
V: TRBV18

CDR3: CASSDATSDTQYF
size: NA
V: TRBV5-1

CDR3: CASRPRWTSGARDEQFF
size: NA
V: TRBV19

CDR3: CASRRQGSNEKLFF
size: NA
V: TRBV2

CDR3: CASSFRGYEQYF
size: NA
V: TRBV5-6

CDR3: CASSVASGTTYNEQFF
size: NA
V: TRBV9

CDR3: CASIPRGSLGAFF
size: NA
V: TRBV6-5

CDR3: CAWAQGRGNQPQHF
size: NA
V: TRBV30

CDR3: CASSSLPGSYGYTF
size: NA
V: TRBV27

CDR3: CASRTSHEQFF
size: NA
V: TRBV13

CDR3: CASSRIGGTEAFF
size: NA
V: TRBV6-5

CDR3: CASSQMNTEAFF
size: NA
V: TRBV19

CDR3: CASSYGGQGYMSAFF
size: NA
V: TRBV6-5

CDR3: CASRKTGGHGYTF
size: NA
V: TRBV25-1

CDR3: CASSATGTSGGPYEQYF
size: once
V: TRBV9

CDR3: CASSIGTDLLNYGYTF
size: NA
V: TRBV19

CDR3: CASSLRAGVDEQYF
size: NA
V: TRBV27

CDR3: CASSPQGADTGELFF
size: NA
V: TRBV18

CDR3: CAWSVSLTGSPTEAFF
size: NA
V: TRBV30

CDR3: CAVLQGAQNTGELFF
size: once
V: TRBV7-9

CDR3: CASALEQGIGNEQFF
size: NA
V: TRBV12-5

CDR3: CSVAGQGHGYTF
size: NA
V: TRBV29-1

CDR3: CASSLDRLQPQHF
size: NA
V: TRBV11-2

CDR3: CASSLGRGRINEQYF
size: NA
V: TRBV11-3

CDR3: CASSNQGHLSGANVLTF
size: NA
V: TRBV7-9

CDR3: CASSIGALAAGEQYF
size: NA
V: TRBV19

CDR3: CASSEGRGPYNEQFF
size: NA
V: TRBV27

CDR3: CASSRGWAANTEAFF
size: NA
V: TRBV13

CDR3: CASSFEDRVNTGELFF
size: NA
V: TRBV7-6